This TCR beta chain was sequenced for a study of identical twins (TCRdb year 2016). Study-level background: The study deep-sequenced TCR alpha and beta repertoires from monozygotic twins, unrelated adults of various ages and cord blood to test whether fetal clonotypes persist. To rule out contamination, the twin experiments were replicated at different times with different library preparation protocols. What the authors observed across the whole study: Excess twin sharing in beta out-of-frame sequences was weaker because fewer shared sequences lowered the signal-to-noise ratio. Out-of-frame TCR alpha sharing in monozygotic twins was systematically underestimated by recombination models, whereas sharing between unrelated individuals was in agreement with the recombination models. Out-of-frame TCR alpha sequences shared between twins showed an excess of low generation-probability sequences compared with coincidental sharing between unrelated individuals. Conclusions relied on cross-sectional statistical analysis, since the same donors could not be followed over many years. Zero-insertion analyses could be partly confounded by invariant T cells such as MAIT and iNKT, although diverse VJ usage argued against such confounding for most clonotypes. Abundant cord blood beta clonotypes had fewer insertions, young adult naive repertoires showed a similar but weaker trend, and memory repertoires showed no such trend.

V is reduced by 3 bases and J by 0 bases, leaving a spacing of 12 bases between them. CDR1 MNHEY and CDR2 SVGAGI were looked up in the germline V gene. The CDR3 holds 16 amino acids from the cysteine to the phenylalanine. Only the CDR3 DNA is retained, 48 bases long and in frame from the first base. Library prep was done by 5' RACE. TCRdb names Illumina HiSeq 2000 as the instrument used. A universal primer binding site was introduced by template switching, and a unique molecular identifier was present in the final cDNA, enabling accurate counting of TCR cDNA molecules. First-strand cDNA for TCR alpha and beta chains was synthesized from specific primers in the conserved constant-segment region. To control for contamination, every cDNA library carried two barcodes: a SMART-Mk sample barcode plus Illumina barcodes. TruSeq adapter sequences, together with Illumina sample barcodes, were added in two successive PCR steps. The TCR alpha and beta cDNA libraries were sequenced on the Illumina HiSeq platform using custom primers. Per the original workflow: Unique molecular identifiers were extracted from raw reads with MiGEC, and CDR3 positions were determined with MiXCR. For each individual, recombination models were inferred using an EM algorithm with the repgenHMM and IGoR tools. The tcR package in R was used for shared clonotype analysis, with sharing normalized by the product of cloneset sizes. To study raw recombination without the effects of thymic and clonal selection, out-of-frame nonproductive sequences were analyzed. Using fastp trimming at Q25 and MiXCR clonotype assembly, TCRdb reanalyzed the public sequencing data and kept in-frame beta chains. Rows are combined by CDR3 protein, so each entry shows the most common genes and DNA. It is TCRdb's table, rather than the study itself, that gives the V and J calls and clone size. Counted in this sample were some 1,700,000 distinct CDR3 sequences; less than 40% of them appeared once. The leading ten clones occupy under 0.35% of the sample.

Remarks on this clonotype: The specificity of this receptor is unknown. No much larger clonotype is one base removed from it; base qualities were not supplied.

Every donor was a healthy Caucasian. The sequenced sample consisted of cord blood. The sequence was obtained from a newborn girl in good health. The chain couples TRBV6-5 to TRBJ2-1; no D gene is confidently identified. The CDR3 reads CASSYVDGRSYNEQFF. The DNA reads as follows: TGTGCCAGCAGTTATGTTGACGGTCGCTCCTACAATGAGCAGTTCTTC.